Listed below are T cell receptor beta chains from one sample, sequenced in a study of blood T cell repertoires in COVID-19. Here immunoSEQ multiplex PCR was the method, and the copy in TCRdb shows in-frame clones only, minus some. The sample includes around 200,000 clones, 86% of them seen just once. Material for sequencing was peripheral blood. These receptors were obtained from an elderly man with acute or convalescent COVID-19. The CDR3 runs from the conserved cysteine through the conserved F or W. The D gene is left open where the match is weak. Size tells how often a clone was seen (once, few, many) or the class of an expanded clone, and some rows leave it out.

d_gene: -; j_gene: TRBJ1-4; abundance: -; v_gene: TRBV6-5; CDR3aa: CASSYSRQGFEKLFF; CDR3nt: TGTGCCAGCAGTTACTCGAGGCAGGGATTCGAAAAACTGTTTTTT
d_gene: TRBD2; j_gene: TRBJ2-1; abundance: -; v_gene: TRBV24-1; CDR3aa: CATSDLGTSGTEQFF; CDR3nt: TGTGCCACCAGTGATCTCGGGACTAGCGGGACTGAGCAGTTCTTC
d_gene: -; j_gene: TRBJ1-6; abundance: -; v_gene: TRBV6-2/TRBV6-3; CDR3aa: CASSYSRMNSPLHF; CDR3nt: TGTGCCAGCAGTTACTCGAGGATGAATTCACCCCTCCACTTT
d_gene: TRBD1; j_gene: TRBJ1-6; abundance: -; v_gene: TRBV6-5; CDR3aa: CASSKAGTVNSPLHF; CDR3nt: TGTGCCAGCAGCAAGGCCGGGACAGTTAATTCACCCCTCCACTTT
d_gene: TRBD1; j_gene: TRBJ1-5; abundance: -; v_gene: TRBV4-1; CDR3aa: CASSQTGQGNQPQHF; CDR3nt: TGCGCCAGCAGCCAGACAGGGCAAGGCAATCAGCCCCAGCATTTT
d_gene: -; j_gene: TRBJ2-3; abundance: -; v_gene: TRBV3-1/TRBV3-2; CDR3aa: CASSQDGFGGSTDTQYF; CDR3nt: TGTGCCAGCAGCCAAGATGGTTTTGGGGGGAGCACAGATACGCAGTATTTT
d_gene: -; j_gene: TRBJ1-5; abundance: -; v_gene: TRBV2; CDR3aa: CASSGEGSNQPQHF; CDR3nt: TGTGCCAGCAGTGGTGAGGGCAGCAATCAGCCCCAGCATTTT
d_gene: -; j_gene: TRBJ1-2; abundance: -; v_gene: TRBV24-1; CDR3aa: CATSDRANYGYTF; CDR3nt: TGTGCCACCAGTGACCGCGCAAACTATGGCTACACCTTC
d_gene: -; j_gene: TRBJ2-1; abundance: -; v_gene: TRBV12-3/TRBV12-4; CDR3aa: CASTKGLRDEFF; CDR3nt: TGTGCCAGCACCAAGGGACTGCGCGACGAGTTCTTC
d_gene: TRBD1; j_gene: TRBJ2-2; abundance: -; v_gene: TRBV19; CDR3aa: CASKPRDRVTGELFF; CDR3nt: TGTGCCAGTAAACCCCGGGACAGGGTCACCGGGGAGCTGTTTTTT
d_gene: TRBD2; j_gene: TRBJ2-1; abundance: -; v_gene: TRBV7-3; CDR3aa: CASSLSSGSRDEQFF; CDR3nt: TGTGCCAGCAGCCTCTCTAGCGGGAGTAGGGATGAGCAGTTCTTC
d_gene: -; j_gene: TRBJ2-5; abundance: -; v_gene: TRBV4-1; CDR3aa: CASSQEGAETQYF; CDR3nt: TGCGCCAGCAGCCAAGAAGGGGCGGAGACCCAGTACTTC
d_gene: -; j_gene: TRBJ1-1; abundance: -; v_gene: TRBV3-1/TRBV3-2; CDR3aa: CASSQDRGNTEAFF; CDR3nt: TGTGCCAGCAGCCAAGATCGGGGGAACACTGAAGCTTTCTTT
d_gene: -; j_gene: TRBJ1-2; abundance: -; v_gene: TRBV15; CDR3aa: CATSRNINYGYTF; CDR3nt: TGTGCCACCAGCAGAAATATCAACTATGGCTACACCTTC
d_gene: TRBD1; j_gene: TRBJ2-1; abundance: -; v_gene: TRBV19; CDR3aa: CASSSIRQGKLVNEQFF; CDR3nt: TGTGCCAGTAGTTCGATACGACAGGGTAAATTGGTCAATGAGCAGTTCTTC
d_gene: TRBD1; j_gene: TRBJ2-2; abundance: -; v_gene: TRBV7-2; CDR3aa: CASSPGTAENTGELFF; CDR3nt: TGTGCCAGCAGCCCCGGGACAGCCGAGAACACCGGGGAGCTGTTTTTT
d_gene: -; j_gene: TRBJ2-1; abundance: -; v_gene: TRBV11-2; CDR3aa: CASSLEAGSYNEQFF; CDR3nt: TGTGCCAGCAGCTTAGAGGCGGGGTCCTACAATGAGCAGTTCTTC
d_gene: -; j_gene: TRBJ1-4; abundance: -; v_gene: TRBV3-1/TRBV3-2; CDR3aa: CASSIRDGSEKLFF; CDR3nt: TGTGCCAGCAGCATCCGGGACGGGAGTGAAAAACTGTTTTTT
d_gene: -; j_gene: TRBJ1-3; abundance: -; v_gene: TRBV30; CDR3aa: CAWSGQHTSISGNTIYF; CDR3nt: TGTGCCTGGAGCGGACAGCATACTTCGATCTCTGGAAACACCATATATTTT
d_gene: -; j_gene: TRBJ2-4; abundance: -; v_gene: TRBV19; CDR3aa: CASTGLIESKNIQYF; CDR3nt: TGTGCCAGTACGGGTCTGATAGAATCCAAAAACATTCAGTACTTC
d_gene: -; j_gene: TRBJ1-1; abundance: few; v_gene: TRBV19; CDR3aa: CASSMRGDTEAFF; CDR3nt: TGTGCCAGTAGTATGCGAGGTGACACTGAAGCTTTCTTT
d_gene: TRBD1; j_gene: TRBJ2-1; abundance: -; v_gene: TRBV2; CDR3aa: CASSTRGQGGHEQFF; CDR3nt: TGTGCCAGCAGTACGAGGGGACAGGGGGGTCATGAGCAGTTCTTC
d_gene: -; j_gene: TRBJ1-2; abundance: -; v_gene: TRBV10-3; CDR3aa: CAIGGNYGYTF; CDR3nt: TGTGCCATCGGGGGCAACTATGGCTACACCTTC
d_gene: -; j_gene: TRBJ1-5; abundance: -; v_gene: TRBV19; CDR3aa: CASSILGQGNQPQHF; CDR3nt: TGTGCCAGTAGTATATTGGGGCAGGGAAATCAGCCCCAGCATTTT
d_gene: TRBD1; j_gene: TRBJ2-1; abundance: -; v_gene: TRBV19; CDR3aa: CASTSDRGYEQFF; CDR3nt: TGTGCCAGTACTTCAGACAGGGGATATGAGCAGTTCTTC
d_gene: TRBD1; j_gene: TRBJ2-2; abundance: -; v_gene: TRBV29-1; CDR3aa: CSVEAWTGRTGELFF; CDR3nt: TGCAGCGTTGAAGCATGGACAGGTCGAACCGGGGAGCTGTTTTTT
d_gene: -; j_gene: TRBJ2-5; abundance: few; v_gene: TRBV2; CDR3aa: CASTRRGQETQYF; CDR3nt: TGTGCCAGCACTAGGAGGGGTCAAGAGACCCAGTACTTC
d_gene: TRBD1; j_gene: TRBJ1-2; abundance: -; v_gene: TRBV6-5; CDR3aa: CASRPTGGGGYTF; CDR3nt: TGTGCCAGCAGGCCCACAGGGGGGGGTGGCTACACCTTC
d_gene: TRBD2; j_gene: TRBJ2-1; abundance: few; v_gene: TRBV13; CDR3aa: CASSHTSGADNEQFF; CDR3nt: TGTGCCAGCAGCCATACTAGCGGGGCCGACAATGAGCAGTTCTTC
d_gene: TRBD1; j_gene: TRBJ2-2; abundance: -; v_gene: TRBV5-1; CDR3aa: CASSSRGTVTTANTGELFF; CDR3nt: TGCGCCAGCAGCTCCAGGGGGACAGTTACTACGGCGAACACCGGGGAGCTGTTTTTT
d_gene: TRBD1; j_gene: TRBJ1-1; abundance: -; v_gene: TRBV19; CDR3aa: CASSILGQAAEAFF; CDR3nt: TGTGCCAGTAGTATATTGGGACAGGCCGCTGAAGCTTTCTTT
d_gene: -; j_gene: TRBJ1-1; abundance: -; v_gene: TRBV5-1; CDR3aa: CASSWGGMTAINTEAFF; CDR3nt: TGCGCCAGCAGCTGGGGGGGAATGACAGCAATAAACACTGAAGCTTTCTTT
d_gene: -; j_gene: TRBJ1-2; abundance: -; v_gene: TRBV2; CDR3aa: CASSLLAGTNYGYTF; CDR3nt: TGTGCCAGCAGCCTACTTGCAGGAACTAACTATGGCTACACCTTC
d_gene: TRBD1; j_gene: TRBJ1-5; abundance: -; v_gene: TRBV6-2/TRBV6-3; CDR3aa: CASSITGASGPQHF; CDR3nt: TGTGCCAGCAGTATTACAGGGGCATCCGGGCCCCAGCATTTT
d_gene: -; j_gene: TRBJ2-1; abundance: -; v_gene: TRBV27; CDR3aa: CASSLHGGNYNEQFF; CDR3nt: TGTGCCAGCAGTTTACACGGCGGGAACTACAATGAGCAGTTCTTC
d_gene: TRBD2; j_gene: TRBJ2-7; abundance: -; v_gene: TRBV10-3; CDR3aa: CAISERTGTSGRDSAWSREQYF; CDR3nt: TGTGCCATCAGTGAGAGGACCGGGACTAGCGGGAGAGATTCAGCTTGGTCCCGCGAGCAGTACTTC
d_gene: -; j_gene: TRBJ2-3; abundance: -; v_gene: TRBV20-1; CDR3aa: CSAPTGGTQYF; CDR3nt: TGCAGTGCCCCTACTGGCGGAACGCAGTATTTT
d_gene: -; j_gene: TRBJ2-2; abundance: few; v_gene: TRBV21-1; CDR3aa: CASSISWRLDGWLTGELFF; CDR3nt: TGTGCCAGCAGCATATCCTGGAGGCTGGACGGCTGGCTCACCGGGGAGCTGTTTTTT
d_gene: TRBD2; j_gene: TRBJ2-7; abundance: -; v_gene: TRBV14; CDR3aa: CASSKTSVSYEQYF; CDR3nt: TGTGCCAGCAGCAAAACTAGCGTCTCCTACGAGCAGTACTTC
d_gene: -; j_gene: TRBJ2-5; abundance: -; v_gene: TRBV7-2; CDR3aa: CASSLGLEEETQYF; CDR3nt: TGTGCCAGCAGCTTAGGTTTGGAGGAAGAGACCCAGTACTTC
d_gene: -; j_gene: TRBJ2-7; abundance: -; v_gene: TRBV28; CDR3aa: CASRVADSSYEQYF; CDR3nt: TGTGCCAGCAGGGTAGCCGATAGCTCCTACGAGCAGTACTTC
d_gene: TRBD2; j_gene: TRBJ2-1; abundance: -; v_gene: TRBV2; CDR3aa: CASCRRENNEQFF; CDR3nt: TGTGCCAGCTGTAGGCGGGAGAACAATGAGCAGTTCTTC
d_gene: -; j_gene: TRBJ1-2; abundance: once; v_gene: TRBV27; CDR3aa: CASSSQGFDGYTF; CDR3nt: TGTGCCAGCAGTTCACAGGGCTTCGATGGCTACACCTTC
d_gene: TRBD1; j_gene: TRBJ2-6; abundance: -; v_gene: TRBV7-8; CDR3aa: CASSLLLGQTTSGANVLTF; CDR3nt: TGTGCCAGCAGCTTATTGTTGGGACAGACTACCTCTGGGGCCAACGTCCTGACTTTC
d_gene: -; j_gene: TRBJ2-7; abundance: -; v_gene: TRBV18; CDR3aa: CASSPPLGQGYEQYF; CDR3nt: TGTGCCAGCTCACCCCCGTTAGGCCAGGGATACGAGCAGTACTTC